This TCR beta chain was captured by sequencing in a study of cytomegalovirus exposure and HLA in healthy donors. Notes on the study in general: TCR beta sequences numbering 16,951 were associated with HLA alleles at 0.05 false discovery rate in a later analysis. The study recorded 160 or so TCR beta chains that were cytomegalovirus-associated.

PCR involved 60 Vbeta and 13 Jbeta primers. Libraries were prepared by immunoSEQ multiplex PCR; TCRdb keeps only in-frame clonotypes and omits some of them. The table shows 90,000 to 140,000 clones, with roughly 80% occurring only once. On this clone: Its target is not known.

The CDR3 has 13 amino acids. The V gene's germline CDR1 is WNHNN and CDR2 SYGVQD (reference sequence). Trimming shortened V by 0 bases and J by 7 bases, and 10 bases separated the two germline ends. The V call is TRBV10-1, the J call TRBJ2-7, with D possibly TRBD2 on 6 matching bases. Material for sequencing was PBMCs. The TCR sequence derives from a man in his thirties or forties in good health and CMV-seropositive. CDR3 nucleotides: TGCGCCAGCAGTGAGTCGGGGGGTTGGGAGCAGTACTTC. Protein: CASSESGGWEQYF.